Given below is one TCR beta chain in context. iRepertoire HTBI primers and Arm-PCR of CDR3 regions built TCR beta libraries. Each CDR3 protein is one row after TCRdb ran MiXCR on the multiplex PCR reads. The sample consists of about 220,000 distinct CDR3 sequences, approximately 18% of them appearing once. Time point described: newly diagnosed GD, antithyroid drugs for less than 3 months. There was RNA extracted from PBMCs, and the TCR library was made from it. The length of the CDR3 is 17 residues. Trimming took off 2 bases at V and 3 bases at J, with 14 bases between the two ends. Per germline, CDR1 MNHEY and CDR2 SMNVEV (reference sequence). The sample is drawn from a study of regulatory T cells in long-lasting Graves disease. The data were also submitted as part of a second study, on T cells in Graves' hyperthyroidism and ophthalmopathy.

The sample in question was peripheral blood mononuclear cells (PBMCs), obtained at new diagnosis, from a patient treated with antithyroid drugs. The sequence was obtained from a woman in her 30s with Graves disease. The chain joins TRBV27 to TRBJ2-6, with D possibly TRBD1 on 5 matching bases. In nucleotides, the CDR3 is TGTGCCAGCAGTTTAGAGCGCAGGGCTAGTGGGGCCAACGTCCTGACTTTC. It encodes CASSLERRASGANVLTF.